The rows below give T cell receptor beta chains drawn from one sample of a study of T cell clones after liver transplantation. This table comes from immunoSEQ multiplex PCR, and its TCRdb copy is limited to in-frame clones, with some not included. The table lists 51,000 or so clones, about 86% of them singletons. Sequenced material: CD8+ T cells from blood, taken 12 months after liver transplant. The receptor source for this set is a human patient who received a liver transplant. Part of the T cells may come from the graft donor. Each CDR3 is given with its conserved first and last residue. The order of the fields is D gene, V gene, clone size, J gene, CDR3 protein, CDR3 DNA. D genes are given only for firm matches. A row's size may be missing; if present it is once, few, many or a size class.

-	TRBV29-1	-	TRBJ1-1	CSVGTGPLTEAFF	TGCAGCGTGGGGACGGGACCGCTGACTGAAGCTTTCTTT
-	TRBV6-5	once	TRBJ2-2	CASSYVTGELFF	TGTGCCAGCAGTTACGTTACCGGGGAGCTGTTTTTT
-	TRBV11-1	-	TRBJ2-1	CASSPGTSYNEQFF	TGTGCCAGCAGCCCCGGGACTTCATACAATGAGCAGTTCTTC
TRBD2	TRBV27	-	TRBJ2-1	CASSPTSGQYNEQFF	TGTGCCAGCAGTCCAACTAGCGGCCAATACAATGAGCAGTTCTTC
-	TRBV12-5	-	TRBJ2-5	CASDPPRCETQYF	TGTGCTAGTGACCCCCCAAGATGTGAGACCCAGTACTTC
-	TRBV27	-	TRBJ2-1	CASSLLGSWEQFF	TGTGCCAGCAGTTTATTGGGCTCTTGGGAGCAGTTCTTC
TRBD2	TRBV9	-	TRBJ2-1	CASSPWTSFEGHEQFF	TGTGCCAGCAGCCCCTGGACTAGCTTCGAGGGTCATGAGCAGTTCTTC
-	TRBV6-6	-	TRBJ2-4	CASSYTGLLDIQYF	TGTGCCAGCAGCTATACAGGGCTTCTGGACATTCAGTACTTC
-	TRBV7-3	few	TRBJ2-1	CASSPPSDEQFF	TGTGCCAGCAGCCCCCCCAGCGATGAGCAGTTCTTC
-	TRBV28	-	TRBJ1-5	CASSFAPSEWINQPQHF	TGTGCCAGCAGTTTCGCCCCATCCGAATGGATTAATCAGCCCCAGCATTTT
TRBD1	TRBV27	-	TRBJ2-5	CASSYRGRQETQYF	TGTGCCAGCAGCTACAGGGGGAGACAAGAGACCCAGTACTTC
-	TRBV11-2	-	TRBJ1-2	CASSLSSPPGYTF	TGTGCCAGCAGCTTATCCAGTCCTCCTGGCTACACCTTC
-	TRBV23-1	few	TRBJ1-5	CASSRAGDSNQPQHF	TGCGCCAGCAGTCGGGCGGGGGATAGCAATCAGCCCCAGCATTTT
TRBD2	TRBV6-6	-	TRBJ2-3	CASSSPGLAGFDTQYF	TGTGCCAGCAGTTCTCCGGGACTAGCGGGATTTGATACGCAGTATTTT
TRBD2	TRBV27	once	TRBJ2-1	CASSSGLAGGEQFF	TGTGCCAGCAGTTCGGGACTAGCGGGAGGTGAGCAGTTCTTC
-	TRBV5-6	-	TRBJ1-5	CASSLSDSLNQPQHF	TGTGCCAGCAGCCTAAGCGACAGTCTCAATCAGCCCCAGCATTTT
TRBD2	TRBV9	-	TRBJ2-2	CASSVATSGPNTGELFF	TGTGCCAGCAGCGTCGCCACTAGCGGCCCGAACACCGGGGAGCTGTTTTTT
-	TRBV27	many	TRBJ1-5	CASSSHSGNRNQPQHF	TGTGCCAGCAGTTCGCATTCAGGGAATAGAAATCAGCCCCAGCATTTT
-	TRBV6-5	few	TRBJ2-1	CATGWGNNEQFF	TGTGCCACCGGGTGGGGGAACAATGAGCAGTTCTTC
-	TRBV5-6	-	TRBJ1-1	CASSSLPEGGDTEAFF	TGTGCCAGCAGCTCTCTTCCGGAGGGAGGAGATACTGAAGCTTTCTTT
TRBD2	TRBV4-1	-	TRBJ2-1	CASSHPGLANEQFF	TGCGCCAGCAGCCATCCGGGACTAGCCAATGAGCAGTTCTTC
TRBD2	TRBV5-1	-	TRBJ2-7	CASSQGLAGVYEQYF	TGCGCCAGCAGCCAGGGACTAGCGGGAGTATACGAGCAGTACTTC
-	TRBV7-8	once	TRBJ1-5	CASSLLDSNQPQHF	TGTGCCAGCAGCTTACTGGATAGCAATCAGCCCCAGCATTTT
TRBD1	TRBV4-1	-	TRBJ2-7	CASSQYTGASSYEQYF	TGCGCCAGCAGCCAATATACAGGGGCGAGCTCCTACGAGCAGTACTTC
TRBD2	TRBV13	-	TRBJ2-7	CASSSGLAGASQYF	TGTGCCAGCAGCTCGGGACTAGCGGGGGCCTCTCAGTACTTC
TRBD1	TRBV19	-	TRBJ2-5	CASTKGALGQETQYF	TGTGCCAGTACCAAGGGGGCGCTTGGCCAAGAGACCCAGTACTTC
-	TRBV5-4	-	TRBJ2-3	CASSSLNPDTQYF	TGTGCCAGCAGCTCACTTAATCCAGATACGCAGTATTTT
TRBD2	TRBV15	-	TRBJ2-7	CATSSGEGHEQYF	TGTGCCACCAGCTCGGGGGAGGGCCACGAGCAGTACTTC
TRBD2	TRBV28	-	TRBJ2-5	CASSSIAGGSETQYF	TGTGCCAGCAGTTCGATAGCGGGAGGGTCAGAGACCCAGTACTTC
TRBD1	TRBV10-1	-	TRBJ2-3	CASSESLGTGGRDTQYF	TGCGCCAGCAGTGAGTCCTTAGGGACAGGGGGGAGAGATACGCAGTATTTT
-	TRBV5-6	-	TRBJ1-1	CASSLVGVNTEAFF	TGTGCCAGCAGCTTGGTAGGAGTGAACACTGAAGCTTTCTTT
-	TRBV27	-	TRBJ1-1	CASTQGFGNTEAFF	TGTGCCAGCACCCAGGGTTTCGGGAACACTGAAGCTTTCTTT
-	TRBV27	-	TRBJ2-2	CASSLGLLKGGELFF	TGTGCCAGCTCCCTCGGACTTCTCAAAGGCGGGGAGCTGTTTTTT
-	TRBV13	few	TRBJ2-7	CASSLVAEEYEQYF	TGTGCCAGCAGCTTAGTAGCTGAGGAGTACGAGCAGTACTTC
-	TRBV7-9	-	TRBJ1-3	CASSGDPGNTIYF	TGTGCCAGCAGCGGGGACCCTGGAAACACCATATATTTT
TRBD1	TRBV6-6	-	TRBJ1-2	CASSWQGEGYTF	TGTGCCAGCAGTTGGCAGGGGGAGGGCTACACCTTC
-	TRBV19	-	TRBJ2-5	CASSIDAGLRETQYF	TGTGCCAGTAGTATAGACGCAGGGTTGCGGGAGACCCAGTACTTC
TRBD2	TRBV7-3	-	TRBJ2-3	CASSLGPGTSVDTQYF	TGTGCCAGCAGCTTAGGTCCCGGGACTAGCGTAGATACGCAGTATTTT
-	TRBV11-2	once	TRBJ2-7	CASSLVPGKGYEQYF	TGTGCCAGCAGCTTAGTTCCAGGGAAGGGCTACGAGCAGTACTTC
-	TRBV7-2	-	TRBJ2-1	CASSLAGGPSEQFF	TGTGCCAGCAGCTTAGCGGGAGGACCCAGTGAGCAGTTCTTC
-	TRBV7-3	-	TRBJ2-1	CASSPYTDNEQFF	TGTGCCAGCAGCCCCTATACGGACAATGAGCAGTTCTTC
-	TRBV4-1	-	TRBJ2-2	CASSHTSLWYGELFF	TGCGCCAGCAGCCATACATCCCTGTGGTACGGGGAGCTGTTTTTT
TRBD1	TRBV4-3	-	TRBJ1-1	CASSQAVPGQGSNTEAFF	TGCGCCAGCAGCCAAGCCGTCCCGGGACAGGGGTCGAACACTGAAGCTTTCTTT
-	TRBV28	-	TRBJ2-7	CASSFTGMDEQYF	TGTGCCAGCAGTTTTACAGGGATGGACGAGCAGTACTTC
-	TRBV18	few	TRBJ1-4	CASSPPGRPVELFF	TGTGCCAGCTCACCACCGGGACGGCCAGTGGAACTGTTTTTT
-	TRBV5-8	-	TRBJ1-5	CASSLVGDQPQHF	TGTGCCAGCAGCTTGGTGGGGGATCAGCCCCAGCATTTT
-	TRBV5-1	-	TRBJ2-7	CASSYQELDEQYF	TGCGCCAGCAGCTACCAGGAATTGGACGAGCAGTACTTC
TRBD2	TRBV19	-	TRBJ2-1	CATSPGTFGTSGRSDEQFF	TGTGCCACTTCCCCCGGGACCTTCGGGACTAGCGGGAGGTCGGATGAGCAGTTCTTC
TRBD1	TRBV10-3	-	TRBJ1-2	CAIGVTSGTGDGYTF	TGTGCCATCGGAGTAACTAGTGGGACAGGGGATGGCTACACCTTC